This T cell receptor beta chain emerged from a study of blood T cell repertoires in COVID-19. Study-wide background: Spain, Italy and the United States supplied samples that represented acute and convalescent COVID-19. Sources were T cells, B-cell-depleted T cells, or PBMCs; the material itself was cDNA or gDNA.

CDR1 and CDR2 (germline): MNHEY, SVGAGI. Unmatched junction bases numbered 6, after V lost 10 bases and J lost 1 base. This CDR3 comprises 13 residues. Under the authors' procedure: Counts of nucleated cells, estimated from reference gene primer amplification, were obtained. TCRdb's copy holds only in-frame clones and misses some; the assay was immunoSEQ multiplex PCR. V, J and clone size are those of that table, while D and trimming were read from the DNA. The table shows tens of thousands of clones, with approximately 85% occurring only once. The sequenced sample consisted of peripheral blood. The TCR sequence derives from a woman aged 70-85 years in a cohort sampled during active COVID-19. The J gene is TRBJ1-2, the V gene TRBV6-5; 7 positions agree with TRBD1. The CDR3 coding sequence is TGTGCCATTCGGGACAGCCATAACTATGGCTACACCTTC. Amino acid sequence: CAIRDSHNYGYTF.